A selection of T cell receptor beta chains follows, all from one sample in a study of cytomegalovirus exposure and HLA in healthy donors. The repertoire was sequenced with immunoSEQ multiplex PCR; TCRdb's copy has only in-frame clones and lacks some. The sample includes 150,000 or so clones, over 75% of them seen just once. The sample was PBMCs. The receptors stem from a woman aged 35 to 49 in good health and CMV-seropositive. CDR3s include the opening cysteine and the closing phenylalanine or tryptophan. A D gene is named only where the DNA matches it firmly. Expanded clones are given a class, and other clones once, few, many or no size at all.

cdr3_aa: CASSVRGPGANVLTF; cdr3_nt: TGTGCCAGCAGTGTAAGGGGGCCCGGGGCCAACGTCCTGACTTTC; v_call: TRBV6-5; j_call: TRBJ2-6; clone_size: once; d_call: TRBD1
cdr3_aa: CASRGLQAGGYEQYF; cdr3_nt: TGTGCCAGCAGGGGACTCCAAGCGGGAGGTTACGAGCAGTACTTC; v_call: TRBV6-1; j_call: TRBJ2-7; clone_size: NA; d_call: TRBD2
cdr3_aa: CASTQRGGEKNEQFF; cdr3_nt: TGTGCCAGCACCCAGAGGGGGGGAGAGAAGAATGAGCAGTTCTTC; v_call: TRBV11-2; j_call: TRBJ2-1; clone_size: once; d_call: NA
cdr3_aa: CSCQRDNEQFF; cdr3_nt: TGCAGTTGCCAGCGGGACAATGAGCAGTTCTTC; v_call: TRBV29-1; j_call: TRBJ2-1; clone_size: NA; d_call: NA
cdr3_aa: CASSGYRTSGELFF; cdr3_nt: TGTGCCAGCAGCGGATACAGGACGTCCGGGGAGCTGTTTTTT; v_call: TRBV7-6; j_call: TRBJ2-2; clone_size: NA; d_call: NA
cdr3_aa: CASSFTGTPYEQYF; cdr3_nt: TGTGCCAGCAGCTTTACCGGGACACCCTACGAGCAGTACTTC; v_call: TRBV7-9; j_call: TRBJ2-7; clone_size: once; d_call: NA
cdr3_aa: CASSEDRGLAGYNEQFF; cdr3_nt: TGTGCCAGCAGTGAAGATCGGGGACTAGCGGGATATAATGAGCAGTTCTTC; v_call: TRBV2; j_call: TRBJ2-1; clone_size: NA; d_call: TRBD2
cdr3_aa: CASNMAQGGTGELFF; cdr3_nt: TGTGCCAGCAATATGGCGCAGGGAGGCACCGGGGAGCTGTTTTTT; v_call: TRBV28; j_call: TRBJ2-2; clone_size: once; d_call: NA
cdr3_aa: CASRELAGRETQYF; cdr3_nt: TGTGCCAGCAGGGAACTAGCGGGAAGAGAGACCCAGTACTTC; v_call: TRBV2; j_call: TRBJ2-5; clone_size: few; d_call: TRBD2
cdr3_aa: CASIRDSTPTLYGYTF; cdr3_nt: TGTGCCAGCATAAGGGACAGTACTCCTACCCTCTATGGCTACACCTTC; v_call: TRBV28; j_call: TRBJ1-2; clone_size: NA; d_call: TRBD1
cdr3_aa: CASSLTGTGGATGANVLTF; cdr3_nt: TGCGCCAGCAGCCTTACCGGGACAGGGGGCGCAACCGGGGCCAACGTCCTGACTTTC; v_call: TRBV4-1; j_call: TRBJ2-6; clone_size: once; d_call: TRBD1
cdr3_aa: CASSFYQGLNTEAFF; cdr3_nt: TGTGCCAGCAGCTTTTACCAGGGGCTAAACACTGAAGCTTTCTTT; v_call: TRBV7-9; j_call: TRBJ1-1; clone_size: NA; d_call: NA
cdr3_aa: CASSEQGVGNSPLHF; cdr3_nt: TGCGCCAGCAGTGAGCAAGGGGTGGGCAATTCACCCCTCCACTTT; v_call: TRBV10-2; j_call: TRBJ1-6; clone_size: NA; d_call: NA
cdr3_aa: CASTVPTAGDTQYF; cdr3_nt: TGTGCCAGCACCGTACCGACCGCGGGAGATACGCAGTATTTT; v_call: TRBV2; j_call: TRBJ2-3; clone_size: many; d_call: NA
cdr3_aa: CASSSSPGQETQYF; cdr3_nt: TGTGCCAGCAGTAGTTCCCCGGGACAAGAGACCCAGTACTTC; v_call: TRBV11-2; j_call: TRBJ2-5; clone_size: few; d_call: NA
cdr3_aa: CASSGGTGNYNEQFF; cdr3_nt: TGTGCCAGCAGCGGGGGGACGGGCAACTACAATGAGCAGTTCTTC; v_call: TRBV7-3; j_call: TRBJ2-1; clone_size: NA; d_call: NA
cdr3_aa: CASSLGGITDTQYF; cdr3_nt: TGTGCCAGCAGTCTGGGCGGGATTACAGATACGCAGTATTTT; v_call: TRBV25-1; j_call: TRBJ2-3; clone_size: NA; d_call: NA
cdr3_aa: CASRASGGTNYGYTF; cdr3_nt: TGTGCCAGCAGGGCCTCGGGGGGGACTAACTATGGCTACACCTTC; v_call: TRBV6-6; j_call: TRBJ1-2; clone_size: NA; d_call: NA
cdr3_aa: CASRREFTGELFF; cdr3_nt: TGTGCCAGCAGGCGGGAGTTCACCGGGGAGCTGTTTTTT; v_call: TRBV5-4; j_call: TRBJ2-2; clone_size: NA; d_call: TRBD2
cdr3_aa: CASSENPSYGYTF; cdr3_nt: TGTGCCAGCAGCGAGAATCCCTCCTATGGCTACACCTTC; v_call: TRBV5-8; j_call: TRBJ1-2; clone_size: NA; d_call: NA
cdr3_aa: CASSFGQPRDEKLFF; cdr3_nt: TGTGCCAGCAGCTTCGGACAGCCCCGGGATGAAAAACTGTTTTTT; v_call: TRBV11-3; j_call: TRBJ1-4; clone_size: NA; d_call: NA
cdr3_aa: CASSPTQGHLRDEQFF; cdr3_nt: TGTGCCAGCAGCCCAACCCAGGGACACCTCCGGGATGAGCAGTTCTTC; v_call: TRBV7-9; j_call: TRBJ2-1; clone_size: NA; d_call: NA
cdr3_aa: CASSFRGLTNEKLFF; cdr3_nt: TGTGCCAGCAGCTTCAGGGGGCTAACTAATGAAAAACTGTTTTTT; v_call: TRBV7-9; j_call: TRBJ1-4; clone_size: once; d_call: TRBD1
cdr3_aa: CAWSYGDRGLGETQYF; cdr3_nt: TGTGCCTGGAGTTACGGGGACAGGGGGTTAGGGGAGACCCAGTACTTC; v_call: TRBV30; j_call: TRBJ2-5; clone_size: NA; d_call: TRBD1
cdr3_aa: CAWKREPSRNTIYF; cdr3_nt: TGTGCCTGGAAACGAGAACCGAGCCGCAACACCATATATTTT; v_call: TRBV30; j_call: TRBJ1-3; clone_size: NA; d_call: NA
cdr3_aa: CASSRDRGQPQHF; cdr3_nt: TGTGCCAGTAGTAGGGACAGGGGCCAGCCCCAGCATTTT; v_call: TRBV19; j_call: TRBJ1-5; clone_size: NA; d_call: TRBD1